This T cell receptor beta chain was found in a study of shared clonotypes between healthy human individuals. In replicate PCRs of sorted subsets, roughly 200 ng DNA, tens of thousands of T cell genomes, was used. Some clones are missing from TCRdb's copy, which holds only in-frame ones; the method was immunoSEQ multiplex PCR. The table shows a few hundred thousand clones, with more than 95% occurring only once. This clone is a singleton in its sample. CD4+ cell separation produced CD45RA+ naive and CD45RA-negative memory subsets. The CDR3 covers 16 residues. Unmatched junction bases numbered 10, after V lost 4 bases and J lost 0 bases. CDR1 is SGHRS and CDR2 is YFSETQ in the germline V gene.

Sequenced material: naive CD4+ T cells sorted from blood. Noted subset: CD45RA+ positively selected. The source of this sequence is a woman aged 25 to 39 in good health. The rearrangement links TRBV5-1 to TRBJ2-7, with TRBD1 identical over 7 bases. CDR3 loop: CASSLRGQGNSYEQYF. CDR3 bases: TGCGCCAGCAGCCTGAGGGGGCAGGGGAACTCCTACGAGCAGTACTTC.